This TCR beta chain originates from a study of T cells in tumors and immune-related adverse events. Here immunoSEQ multiplex PCR was the method, and the copy in TCRdb shows in-frame clones only, minus some. Seen here are under 10,000 clones, 94% observed once, and the top ten hold 2.2%. The CDR3 sequence is 15 residues long. Trimming stripped 2 bases from V and 0 bases from J, with 9 bases between. Germline V gives CDR1 SGHDT, CDR2 YYEEEE. Sequenced here: lymph node tissue, sampled from a patient treated with anti-PD-1 therapy. This chain uses TRBV5-6 with TRBJ2-1; D is undetermined. This TCR was recovered from a female donor with metastatic renal cell carcinoma. CDR3 nucleotide sequence: TGTGCCAGCAGCTTAATAGTGAGCTCCTACAATGAGCAGTTCTTC. This translates into CASSLIVSSYNEQFF.